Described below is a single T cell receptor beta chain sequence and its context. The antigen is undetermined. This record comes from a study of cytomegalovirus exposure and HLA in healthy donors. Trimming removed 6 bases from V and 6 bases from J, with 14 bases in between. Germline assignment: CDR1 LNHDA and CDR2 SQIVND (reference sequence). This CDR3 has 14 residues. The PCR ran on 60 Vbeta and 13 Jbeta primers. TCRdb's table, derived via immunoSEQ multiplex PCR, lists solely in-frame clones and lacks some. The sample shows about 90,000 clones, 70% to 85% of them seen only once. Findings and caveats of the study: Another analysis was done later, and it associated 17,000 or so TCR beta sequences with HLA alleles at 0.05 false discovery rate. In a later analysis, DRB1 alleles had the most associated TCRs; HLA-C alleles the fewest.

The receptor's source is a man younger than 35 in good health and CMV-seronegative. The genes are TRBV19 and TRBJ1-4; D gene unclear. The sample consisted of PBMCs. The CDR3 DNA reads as TGTGCCAGTAGCAGCAGAGCGGGGTATGAAAAACTGTTTTTT. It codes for CASSSRAGYEKLFF.